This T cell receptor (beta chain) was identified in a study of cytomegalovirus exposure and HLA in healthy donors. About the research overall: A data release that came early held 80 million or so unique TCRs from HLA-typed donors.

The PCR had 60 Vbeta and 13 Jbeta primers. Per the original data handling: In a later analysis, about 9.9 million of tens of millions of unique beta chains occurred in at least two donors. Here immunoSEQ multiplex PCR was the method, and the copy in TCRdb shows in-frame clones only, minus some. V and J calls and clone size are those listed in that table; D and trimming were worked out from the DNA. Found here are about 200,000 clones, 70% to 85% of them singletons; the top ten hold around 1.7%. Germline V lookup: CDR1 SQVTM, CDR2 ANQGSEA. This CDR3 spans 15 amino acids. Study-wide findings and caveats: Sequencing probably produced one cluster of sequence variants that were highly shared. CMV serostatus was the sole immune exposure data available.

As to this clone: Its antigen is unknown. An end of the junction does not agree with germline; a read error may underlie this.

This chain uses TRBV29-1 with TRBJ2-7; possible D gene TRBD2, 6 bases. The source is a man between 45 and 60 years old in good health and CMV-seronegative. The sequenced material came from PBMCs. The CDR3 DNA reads TGCAGCGTTGAAGGGCTGACTGGCGGGATCTACGAGCAGTACTTT. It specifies CSVEGLTGGIYEQYF.